The next 3 T cell receptor beta chains were all read from a single sample in a study of T-cell memory formation after mild COVID-19. TCRdb reprocessed the 5' RACE reads with MiXCR, giving one entry per CDR3 protein. The sample has some 410,000 distinct CDR3 sequences, around 22% seen once. The sample consisted of PBMCs or a T cell subset sorted from them (not recorded which). Source of these receptors: an adult woman who had mild COVID-19 (a few samples of this study predate the infection). Cell type and time point are not known.

This rearrangement joins TRBV4-3 to TRBJ2-5; TRBD1 aligns across 8 bases. The CDR3 extends over 16 amino acids. Trimming took 4 bases from V and 4 from J; bases not matched to a gene: 11. Germline V gene lookup returns CDR1 LGHNA and CDR2 YSLEER. CDR3 bases: TGCGCCAGCAGCCGTGAGACTCGGACAGGGCTAGAGACCCAGTACTTC. Its translation is CASSRETRTGLETQYF.

This clonotype has only a few counts. The CDR3 spells CASSAGLTDNEQFF. Here the CDR3 DNA reads TGTGCCAGCAGCGCGGGACTAACAGACAATGAGCAGTTCTTC. This chain uses TRBV9 with TRBJ2-1; 7 nucleotides align to TRBD2. CDR1 is SGDLS and CDR2 is YYNGEE in the germline V gene. The CDR3 sequence is 14 residues long. V lost 3 bases to trimming and J lost 5 bases; unmatched junction nucleotides: 5.

This clonotype was detected only a few times. CDR3 DNA sequence: TGCAGCGTTGAGCGGTGGGCCCGTCTGTTCTTC. Protein: CSVERWARLFF. The V and J genes are TRBV29-1 and TRBJ2-1, with D hard to call. Germline CDR1 SQVTM, CDR2 ANQGSEA. Trimming left V 3 bases short and J 15 bases short, with 15 bases between. This CDR3 spans 11 amino acids.